A selection of T cell receptor beta chains follows, all from one sample in a study of cytomegalovirus exposure and HLA in healthy donors. Assay: immunoSEQ multiplex PCR; the TCRdb copy retains only in-frame clones and omits some. The data contain some 190,000 clones, 75% to 80% of them singletons. Source material: PBMCs. The receptors originated from a woman aged 25 to 39 in good health and CMV-seropositive. Both conserved end residues are part of each CDR3. The D gene is left open where the match is weak. Only some rows state a clone size, as once, few, many or a class for expanded clones.

abundance	v_gene	j_gene	d_gene	CDR3nt	CDR3aa
.	TRBV5-6	TRBJ2-1	TRBD2	TGTGCCAGCAGCTCCGGGACTAGCGGGTGGATCAATGAGCAGTTCTTC	CASSSGTSGWINEQFF
.	TRBV7-2	TRBJ1-2	TRBD1	TGTGCCAGCAGCCTAGGACAGGGGGCGGAAGGCTACACCTTC	CASSLGQGAEGYTF
.	TRBV28	TRBJ2-5	TRBD2	TGTGCCAGCAGTTTATACCTGACTAGCGGGAGGGATGTGGAGACCCAGTACTTC	CASSLYLTSGRDVETQYF
once	TRBV11-2	TRBJ1-2	.	TGTGCCAGCAGCTTATTGGGCGGGGGCTATGGCTACACCTTC	CASSLLGGGYGYTF
.	TRBV6-4	TRBJ2-2	TRBD2	TGTGCCAGCAGTTTAAGCGGGGGGCCGGCCGGGGAGCTGTTTTTT	CASSLSGGPAGELFF
.	TRBV6-5	TRBJ1-2	.	TGTGCCAGCAGACCCGCCCCCAGCGGTGGCTACACCTTC	CASRPAPSGGYTF
few	TRBV14	TRBJ2-4	TRBD1	TGTGCCAGCAGCCTTGGACAGGGGGACATTCAGTACTTC	CASSLGQGDIQYF
.	TRBV5-1	TRBJ1-2	TRBD1	TGCGCCAGCAGAACGGGACAGGGGGCCGAGGGTGACTATGGCTACACCTTC	CASRTGQGAEGDYGYTF
few	TRBV2	TRBJ2-2	TRBD2	TGTGCCAGCCTACTAGCGGGGAAGAACACCGGGGAGCTGTTTTTT	CASLLAGKNTGELFF
few	TRBV27	TRBJ2-1	TRBD1	TGTGCCAGCAGTTTAGGGACAGTGGGTGACAATGAGCAGTTCTTC	CASSLGTVGDNEQFF
.	TRBV7-2	TRBJ2-1	TRBD2	TGTGCCAGCGGGGGGGAAAGCCACAGTGAGCAGTTCTTC	CASGGESHSEQFF
.	TRBV7-2	TRBJ2-5	.	TGTGCCAGCAGCTCTTATGAGACCCAGTACTTC	CASSSYETQYF
.	TRBV13	TRBJ2-5	TRBD1	TGTGCCAGCAGACAAACGGGACAGGGCTACCAAGAGACCCAGTACTTC	CASRQTGQGYQETQYF
.	TRBV5-1	TRBJ2-1	.	TGCGCCAGCAGCTTAAACATCTACAATGAGCAGTTCTTC	CASSLNIYNEQFF
once	TRBV5-4	TRBJ2-3	.	TGTGCCAGCAGCTCACAGGGTAGCACAGATACGCAGTATTTT	CASSSQGSTDTQYF
.	TRBV12-5	TRBJ2-7	.	TGTGCTAGTGGTCCCTCCCCCTACGAGCAGTACTTC	CASGPSPYEQYF
.	TRBV11-3	TRBJ2-5	TRBD1	TGTGCCAGCAGCTTCTGGACAGGGGGAAAACAAGAGACCCAGTACTTC	CASSFWTGGKQETQYF
.	TRBV5-8	TRBJ1-5	.	TGTGCCAGCAGCTTGAAATATAGCAATCAGCCCCAGCATTTT	CASSLKYSNQPQHF
.	TRBV11-2	TRBJ2-1	TRBD2	TGTGCCAGCAGCGGACGACTAGCGAGAACCTACAATGAGCAGTTCTTC	CASSGRLARTYNEQFF
.	TRBV29-1	TRBJ1-4	.	TGCAGCGTTGAAGAAAGCATGGTTACCCGGGGTCCTATACGCGGGGATGAAAAACTGTTTTTT	CSVEESMVTRGPIRGDEKLFF
.	TRBV27	TRBJ2-7	TRBD1	TGTGCCACCTGGGCGCGGGACAGGGGCCACGAGCAGTACTTC	CATWARDRGHEQYF
.	TRBV7-6	TRBJ1-3	TRBD1	TGTGCCAGCAGCCGAACAGGGGGCGTAAACACCATATATTTT	CASSRTGGVNTIYF
.	TRBV29-1	TRBJ2-3	.	TGCAGCGTTGCGGTGACAGATACGCAGTATTTT	CSVAVTDTQYF
.	TRBV10-3	TRBJ1-1	TRBD1	TGTGCCATCACGAGACAGGGGTCCGGTGGCACTGAAGCTTTCTTT	CAITRQGSGGTEAFF
.	TRBV5-6	TRBJ2-1	.	TGTGCCAGCAGCTTTATTGACAGTTACAATGAGCAGTTCTTC	CASSFIDSYNEQFF
.	TRBV5-8	TRBJ2-5	.	TGTGCCAGCAGGGGGAGAGCGATTGAGACCCAGTACTTC	CASRGRAIETQYF
.	TRBV9	TRBJ2-2	.	TGTGCCAGCAGCGCGTACAGGGCCACCGGGGAGCTGTTTTTT	CASSAYRATGELFF
few	TRBV27	TRBJ1-4	.	TGTGCCAGCAGGACCCTGGGCGGGAATGAAAAACTGTTTTTT	CASRTLGGNEKLFF
.	TRBV7-9	TRBJ2-2	TRBD2	TGTGCCAGCAGCTTATTGACGGAAGCGGGAGAAGCGGGGGAGCTGTTTTTT	CASSLLTEAGEAGELFF
.	TRBV6-6	TRBJ1-2	.	TGTGCCAGCGGTCGGGTTTACGGTGGCTACACCTTC	CASGRVYGGYTF
.	TRBV29-1	TRBJ2-1	TRBD1	TGCAGCGTTGATAACAGGGGGTTGGATGAGCAGTTCTTC	CSVDNRGLDEQFF
.	TRBV18	TRBJ1-3	.	TGTGCCAGCTCACCCATCGGGAGGGTCTCTGGAAACACCATATATTTT	CASSPIGRVSGNTIYF
.	TRBV2	TRBJ2-1	TRBD1	TGTGCCAGCAGTGAACCCTTTATCCCGGGACAGGGGGCCGTCTACAATGAGCAGTTCTTC	CASSEPFIPGQGAVYNEQFF
few	TRBV6-1	TRBJ1-2	.	TGTGCCAGCAGAGCCGACCAGGGGTATGGCTACACCTTC	CASRADQGYGYTF
.	TRBV7-2	TRBJ2-3	.	TGTGCCAGCAGCTTCGGAGATACGCAGTATTTT	CASSFGDTQYF
once	TRBV19	TRBJ2-5	.	TGTGCCACCTCGGTGGACCAAGAGACCCAGTACTTC	CATSVDQETQYF
.	TRBV11-3	TRBJ1-3	.	TGTGCCAGCAGCTTAGATCGGAGCTCTGGAAACACCATATATTTT	CASSLDRSSGNTIYF
.	TRBV28	TRBJ1-2	.	TGTGCCAGCAGTATGACTGCGACAGGACACTATGGCTACACCTTC	CASSMTATGHYGYTF
.	TRBV6-1	TRBJ1-2	.	TGTGCCAGCAGCCGGGACACCTACTATGGCTACACCTTC	CASSRDTYYGYTF
.	TRBV11-3	TRBJ2-1	TRBD2	TGTGCCAGCAGCTTAGATCGGTCAGGACTAGGTCTTTATGAGCAGTTCTTC	CASSLDRSGLGLYEQFF
.	TRBV30	TRBJ2-3	.	TGTGCCTGGAGTGTACCCGGGGCAGATACGCAGTATTTT	CAWSVPGADTQYF